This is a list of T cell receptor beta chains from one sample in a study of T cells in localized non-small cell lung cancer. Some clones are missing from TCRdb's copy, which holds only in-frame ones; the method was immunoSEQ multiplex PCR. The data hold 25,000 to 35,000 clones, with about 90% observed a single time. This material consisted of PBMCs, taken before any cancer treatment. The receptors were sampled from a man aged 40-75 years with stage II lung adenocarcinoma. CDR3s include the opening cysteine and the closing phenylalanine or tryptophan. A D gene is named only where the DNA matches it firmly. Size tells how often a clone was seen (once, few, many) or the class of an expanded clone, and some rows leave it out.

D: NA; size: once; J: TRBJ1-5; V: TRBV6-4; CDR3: CASNAGDRNQPQHF; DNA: TGTGCCAGCAATGCCGGGGATCGCAATCAGCCCCAGCATTTT
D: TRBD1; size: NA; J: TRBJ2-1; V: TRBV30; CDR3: CAWSGGQGYNEQFF; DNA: TGTGCCTGGAGTGGGGGACAGGGGTACAATGAGCAGTTCTTC
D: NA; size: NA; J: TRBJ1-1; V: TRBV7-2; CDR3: CASGLQAFATEAFF; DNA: TGTGCCAGCGGTCTACAGGCGTTTGCCACTGAAGCTTTCTTT
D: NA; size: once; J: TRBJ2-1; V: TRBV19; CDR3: CAIRGSYNEQFF; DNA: TGTGCCATCAGGGGTTCCTACAATGAGCAGTTCTTC
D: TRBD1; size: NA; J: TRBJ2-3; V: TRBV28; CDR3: CASSLGQGYTDTQYF; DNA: TGTGCCAGCAGTCTCGGACAGGGGTACACAGATACGCAGTATTTT
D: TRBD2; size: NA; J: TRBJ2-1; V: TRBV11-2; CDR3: CASSLGRGGSFDEQFF; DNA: TGTGCCAGCAGCTTAGGAAGGGGCGGGAGTTTTGATGAGCAGTTCTTC
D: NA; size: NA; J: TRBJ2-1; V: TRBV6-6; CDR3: CASSYERRSTREQFF; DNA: TGTGCCAGCAGTTACGAAAGACGTTCTACGCGGGAGCAGTTCTTC
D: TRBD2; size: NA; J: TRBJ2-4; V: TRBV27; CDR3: CASSLLAGQLAKNIQYF; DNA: TGTGCCAGCAGTTTACTAGCGGGCCAGCTAGCCAAAAACATTCAGTACTTC
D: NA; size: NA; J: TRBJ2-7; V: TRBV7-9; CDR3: CASSPQYEQYF; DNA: TGTGCCAGCAGCCCGCAGTACGAGCAGTACTTC
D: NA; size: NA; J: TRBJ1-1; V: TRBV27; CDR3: CASSWGYGMNTEAFF; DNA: TGTGCCAGCAGTTGGGGGTATGGAATGAACACTGAAGCTTTCTTT
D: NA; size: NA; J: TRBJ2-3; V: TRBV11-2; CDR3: CASSFPPGGGTDTQYF; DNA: TGTGCCAGCAGCTTTCCTCCGGGCGGTGGCACAGATACGCAGTATTTT
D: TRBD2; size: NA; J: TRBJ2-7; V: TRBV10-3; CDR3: CAISEAGAGYEQYF; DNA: TGTGCCATCAGTGAGGCGGGAGCAGGGTACGAGCAGTACTTC
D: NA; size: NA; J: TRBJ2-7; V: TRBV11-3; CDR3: CASSFFSSYEQYF; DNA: TGTGCCAGCAGCTTCTTCTCGTCCTACGAGCAGTACTTC
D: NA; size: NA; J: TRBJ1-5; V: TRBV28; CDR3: CASTTGGSNQPQHF; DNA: TGTGCCAGCACAACCGGGGGTAGCAATCAGCCCCAGCATTTT
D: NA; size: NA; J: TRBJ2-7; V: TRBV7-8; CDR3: CASSLSRASYEQYF; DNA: TGTGCCAGCAGCTTATCCCGGGCCAGCTACGAGCAGTACTTC
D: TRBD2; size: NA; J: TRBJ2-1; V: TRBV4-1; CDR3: CASSFEGLAGSVNEQFF; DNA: TGCGCCAGCAGCTTTGAAGGACTAGCGGGATCCGTAAATGAGCAGTTCTTC
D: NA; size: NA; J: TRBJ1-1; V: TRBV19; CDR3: CASRPGPLNTEAFF; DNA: TGTGCCAGTAGACCCGGACCATTGAACACTGAAGCTTTCTTT
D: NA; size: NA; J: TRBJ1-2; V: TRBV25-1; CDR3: CASSELSGSTYGYTF; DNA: TGTGCCAGCAGTGAACTCTCCGGATCGACCTATGGCTACACCTTC
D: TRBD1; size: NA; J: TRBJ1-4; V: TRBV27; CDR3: CASSRRQGLEKLFF; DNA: TGTGCCAGCAGTCGAAGACAGGGCCTAGAAAAACTGTTTTTT
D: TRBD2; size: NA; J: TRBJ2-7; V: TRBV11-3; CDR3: CASSWGLAGANYEQYF; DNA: TGTGCCAGCAGCTGGGGACTAGCGGGAGCCAACTACGAGCAGTACTTC
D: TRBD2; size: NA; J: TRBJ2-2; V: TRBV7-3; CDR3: CASSSLAGGQTNTGELFF; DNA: TGTGCCAGCAGCTCACTAGCGGGAGGCCAAACGAACACCGGGGAGCTGTTTTTT
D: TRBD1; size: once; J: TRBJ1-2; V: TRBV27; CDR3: CASSRTGSNYGYTF; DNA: TGTGCCAGCAGTCGGACAGGGTCTAACTATGGCTACACCTTC
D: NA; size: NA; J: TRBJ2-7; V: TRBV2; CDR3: CASSAGDFDYEQYF; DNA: TGTGCCAGCAGTGCAGGGGATTTTGACTACGAGCAGTACTTC
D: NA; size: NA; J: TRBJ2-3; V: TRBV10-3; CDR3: CAISESGVNTQYF; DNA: TGTGCCATCAGTGAGTCTGGGGTGAATACGCAGTATTTT
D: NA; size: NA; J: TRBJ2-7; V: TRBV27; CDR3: CASSSAGSNYEQYF; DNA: TGTGCCAGCAGTTCAGCCGGGAGCAACTACGAGCAGTACTTC
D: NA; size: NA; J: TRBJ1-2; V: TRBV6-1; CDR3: CASSEAPSDYGYTF; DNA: TGTGCCAGCAGTGAAGCGCCGTCGGACTATGGCTACACCTTC
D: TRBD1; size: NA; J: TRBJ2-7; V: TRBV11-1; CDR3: CASSMPGQGFDEQYF; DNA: TGTGCCAGCAGCATGCCGGGACAGGGGTTCGACGAGCAGTACTTC